Below are 22 T cell receptor beta chains sequenced from a single sample in a study of blood T cell repertoires in COVID-19. Using immunoSEQ multiplex PCR, the repertoire was profiled, and TCRdb retains in-frame clones only, with some absent. The sample includes just over 350,000 clones, less than 90% seen only once; the top ten take 2.5% to 3.5%. Material: PBMCs or T cells enriched from blood (not recorded which). The receptor source for this set is a woman aged 25-40 years who had recovered from COVID-19.

This CDR3 reads CASSLIVARGPYEQYF. In DNA form, the CDR3 reads TGTGCCAGCAGCTTAATCGTAGCGCGGGGGCCCTACGAGCAGTACTTC. This rearrangement joins TRBV11-2 to TRBJ2-7, with a possible D match to TRBD2 (7 bases). CDR1 and CDR2 (germline): SGHAT, FQNNGV. The CDR3 runs 16 residues. V was clipped by 2 bases and J by 2 bases, with 16 bases between them.

The chain links TRBV4-1 to TRBJ2-5, with D tentatively TRBD2 (6 bases). Germline V gene sequence: CDR1 MGHRA, CDR2 YSYEKL. The CDR3 covers 15 residues. The V end was cut by 4 bases, the J end by 5 bases, with 17 bases between. The CDR3 nucleotides read TGCGCCAGCAGCCTGACCCAGGGCCGGGGGGAGACCCAGTACTTC. Encoded protein: CASSLTQGRGETQYF.

As for this clone: The identical CDR3 is also encoded by other nucleotide sequences in the sample. V usage is TRBV2 and J usage is TRBJ1-2, with TRBD1 as a possible D gene (5 bases). V gave up 6 bases and J gave up 4 bases, with 12 bases separating them. CDR3 size: 13 residues. Germline loops: CDR1 SNHLY, CDR2 FYNNEI. The CDR3 bases are TGTGCCAGCAGGACGGGGGGGACCTATGGCTACACCTTC. This gives the protein CASRTGGTYGYTF.

This clone was seen a single time. V and J are TRBV19 and TRBJ1-6; 9 bases agree with TRBD1. V shed 0 bases and J 9 bases; nucleotides not matched to a gene: 6. The CDR3 totals 16 residues. Germline V CDR1 and CDR2: LNHDA, SQIVND (reference sequence). The CDR3 region has the DNA TGTGCCAGTAGTATAGAGGGGGGACAGGGTTTTTCACCCCTCCACTTT. Protein product: CASSIEGGQGFSPLHF. The full variable domain, its missing parts supplied by reference TRBV19 and TRBJ1-6, is DGGITQSPKYLFRKEGQNVTLSCEQNLNHDAMYWYRQDPGQGLRLIYYSQIVNDFQKGDIAEGYSVSREKKESFPLTVTSAQKNPTAFYLCASSIEGGQGFSPLHFGNGTRLTVT.

This clone was detected once. This chain joins TRBV12-3 or TRBV12-4 and TRBJ1-1; tentative D call: TRBD1 (6 bases). Between the trimmed V and J ends, which lost 7 bases and 1 base, there was a span of 10 bases. The CDR3 sequence is 13 residues long. The CDR3 DNA is TGTGCCAGCAACTGGGGGCAGAACACTGAAGCTTTCTTT. This translates into CASNWGQNTEAFF.

Only one count was recorded for this clone. The gene calls are TRBV6-1 and TRBJ1-1; D remains unclear. This CDR3 comprises 16 residues. CDR1 is MNHNS and CDR2 is SASEGT in the germline V gene. Trimming removed 0 bases from V and 4 bases from J, with 15 bases in between. The CDR3 here is CASSEARPRDGTEAFF. The CDR3 nucleotides are TGTGCCAGCAGTGAAGCGCGTCCCCGGGATGGCACTGAAGCTTTCTTT.

CDR3 nucleotide sequence: TGTGCCAGCAGCCAAGATGGCGGCTCCTATAATTCACCCCTCCACTTT. It yields the protein CASSQDGGSYNSPLHF. This sequence joins TRBV14 and TRBJ1-6; D remains ambiguous. V gave up 0 bases and J gave up 0 bases, with 6 bases separating them. Per the germline V gene, CDR1 is SGHDN and CDR2 is FVKESK. The CDR3 contains 16 residues.

The CDR3 DNA is TGTGCCAGCAGCTTCAGGGTGGTAAACACCGGGGAGCTGTTTTTT. Translating gives CASSFRVVNTGELFF. This chain links TRBV7-2 with TRBJ2-2; D may be TRBD1 (5 bases). V was trimmed by 3 bases and J by 2 bases, leaving 10 bases between them. The CDR3 sequence is 15 residues long. Looked up from germline, CDR1 is SGHTA and CDR2 is FQGNSA. The whole variable domain, filled in from reference TRBV7-2 and TRBJ2-2, reads GAGVSQSPSNKVTEKGKDVELRCDPISGHTALYWYRQSLGQGLEFLIYFQGNSAPDKSGLPSDRFSAERTGGSVSTLTIQRTQQEDSAVYLCASSFRVVNTGELFFGEGSRLTVL.

CDR3 sequence (DNA): TGTGCCAGCTCACCGATGGGACAAGACAACACCGGGGAGCTGTTTTTT. Protein product: CASSPMGQDNTGELFF. The chain recombines TRBV18 with TRBJ2-2; tentatively, D is TRBD1 (6 bases). Trimming left V 3 bases short and J 2 bases short, with 13 bases between. CDR1 is KGHSH and CDR2 is LQKENI in the germline V gene. CDR3 length: 16 amino acids. The full variable domain, its missing parts supplied by reference TRBV18 and TRBJ2-2, is NAGVMQNPRHLVRRRGQEARLRCSPMKGHSHVYWYRQLPEEGLKFMVYLQKENIIDESGMPKERFSAEFPKEGPSILRIQQVVRGDSAAYFCASSPMGQDNTGELFFGEGSRLTVL.

The rearrangement joins TRBV10-3 to TRBJ1-4, with TRBD1 matching over 7 bases. Germline CDR1 ENHRY, CDR2 SYGVKD. The V and J ends lost 0 bases and 7 bases, in that order; junction bases with no gene match: 5. The length of the CDR3 is 15 residues. CDR3 DNA sequence: TGTGCCATCAGTGAGTCCACAGGGGACAGTGAAAAACTGTTTTTT. Its protein is CAISESTGDSEKLFF.

The gene calls are TRBV21-1 and TRBJ1-3. TRBV21-1 is termed a pseudogene. This CDR3 is 16 amino acids long. CDR3 region: CASRTETESSGNTIYF. The DNA of the CDR3 is TGTGCCAGCAGGACCGAGACTGAATCCTCTGGAAACACCATATATTTT.

The chain joins TRBV7-9 to TRBJ2-7; 14 bases fit TRBD2. The germline V gene has CDR1 SEHNR and CDR2 FQNEAQ (reference sequence). The CDR3 is 17 residues long. V trimming: 4 bases; J trimming: 1 base; junction bases outside the gene matches: 6. The CDR3 bases are TGTGCCAGCAGCTCATCGGGACTAGCGGGAGCTTCCTACGAGCAGTACTTC. This sequence encodes CASSSSGLAGASYEQYF.

The chain has TRBV19 and TRBJ2-1; possibly TRBD1 for D (5 bases). The CDR3 extends over 13 amino acids. The V end lost 0 bases, the J end lost 15 bases, and 15 bases lay between the germline ends. Germline V gene sequence: CDR1 LNHDA, CDR2 SQIVND (reference sequence). CDR3 nucleotides: TGTGCCAGTAGTATAGACGAGACAGTGGTTTTGTTCTTC. It is translated as CASSIDETVVLFF.

V and J are TRBV7-9 and TRBJ1-5, with 7 bases identical to TRBD1. Germline V CDR1 and CDR2: SEHNR, FQNEAQ (reference sequence). J gave up 5 bases and V 5 bases, and 3 bases lay outside the gene matches. The CDR3 contains 13 residues. CDR3 DNA: TGTGCCAGCAGCCCGGGACAGCATCAGCCCCAGCATTTT. This translates into CASSPGQHQPQHF.

The chain couples TRBV7-8 to TRBJ2-3, with 12 nucleotides matching TRBD1. Germline-derived CDR1 and CDR2 are SGHVS and FQNEAQ. The ends lost 3 bases at V and 4 bases at J; junction bases unmatched: 5. The CDR3 length is 16 residues. DNA of the CDR3: TGTGCCAGCAGCTTTGTTGGGACAGGGGGCCCAGATACGCAGTATTTT. It specifies CASSFVGTGGPDTQYF.

The chain joins TRBV7-3 to TRBJ1-1, with D uncertain. Trimming stripped 6 bases from V and 1 base from J, with 9 bases between. The CDR3 spans 13 residues. Germline lookup yields CDR1 SGHTA and CDR2 FQGTGA. CDR3 coding DNA: TGTGCCAGCAGACTGAAAAAGAACACTGAAGCTTTCTTT. Its protein product is CASRLKKNTEAFF.

V usage is TRBV7-9 and J usage is TRBJ1-4; D possibly corresponds to TRBD1 (6 bases). Germline CDR1 is SEHNR and CDR2 is FQNEAQ (reference sequence). V lost 1 base, J lost 7 bases, and 13 bases lay in between. The CDR3 is made up of 15 amino acids. CDR3 nucleotide sequence: TGTGCCAGCAGCTTAGTTTCCAGGGGAAGTGAAAAACTGTTTTTT. Protein sequence: CASSLVSRGSEKLFF.

This clone was counted a few times. The rearrangement links TRBV2 to TRBJ2-1, with TRBD2 matching over 12 bases. The ends lost 1 base at V and 9 bases at J; junction bases unmatched: 4. The CDR3 is made up of 15 amino acids. The V gene's germline CDR1 is SNHLY and CDR2 FYNNEI. This chain's CDR3 is CASSEGTSGKVEQFF. As DNA, the CDR3 is TGTGCCAGCAGTGAAGGGACTAGCGGGAAGGTTGAGCAGTTCTTC. The complete variable domain, with remaining parts taken from reference TRBV2 and TRBJ2-1, reads EPEVTQTPSHQVTQMGQEVILRCVPISNHLYFYWYRQILGQKVEFLVSFYNNEISEKSEIFDDQFSVERPDGSNFTLKIRSTKLEDSAMYFCASSEGTSGKVEQFFGPGTRLTVL.

The rearrangement uses TRBV2 and TRBJ1-2, with D hard to call. The CDR3 runs 13 residues. The V end was cut by 6 bases, the J end by 4 bases, with 12 bases between. CDR1 and CDR2 (germline): SNHLY, FYNNEI. The CDR3 region is CASRIRVAYGYTF. The DNA of the CDR3 is TGTGCCAGCAGGATTCGGGTGGCCTATGGCTACACCTTC.

The chain is built from TRBV10-1 and TRBJ1-2; 8 nucleotides match TRBD1. The CDR3 length is 16 residues. Germline CDR1 and CDR2: WNHNN and SYGVQD (reference sequence). Trimming took 6 bases from V and 0 from J; bases not matched to a gene: 9. The CDR3 loop reads CASRVGRQGSNYGYTF. The CDR3 coding sequence is TGCGCCAGCAGGGTGGGTAGACAGGGGTCTAACTATGGCTACACCTTC.

This rearrangement joins TRBV27 to TRBJ1-1; D perhaps matches TRBD1 (5 bases). Germline V gene sequence: CDR1 MNHEY, CDR2 SMNVEV (reference sequence). The CDR3 is 15 amino acids. Trimming pared 2 bases from V and 5 bases from J, leaving 15 bases between. DNA of the CDR3: TGTGCCAGCAGTTTAACAGGTCCCGTGTATACTGAAGCTTTCTTT. Translation gives CASSLTGPVYTEAFF.

In its sample, this clone was seen once. The gene calls are TRBV2 and TRBJ1-2; D ambiguous. V lost 6 bases, J lost 0 bases, and 14 bases lay in between. The germline CDR1 and CDR2 sequences are SNHLY and FYNNEI. The CDR3 sequence is 15 residues long. Written as DNA, the CDR3 is TGTGCCAGCAGCGAAAGACAACTAGCTAACTATGGCTACACCTTC. It is translated as CASSERQLANYGYTF.